A selection of T cell receptor beta chains follows, all from one sample in a study of response to subunit inactivated influenza vaccine. TCRdb re-analysed the RT-PCR reads in MiXCR, keeping a single row per CDR3 protein. This sample has roughly 700,000 distinct CDR3 sequences, with around 13% found just once. This sample comprised PBMCs from blood, obtained approximately 15 days before vaccination. The receptors stem from a man between 45 and 60 years old who received an inactivated influenza vaccine. CDR3s include the opening cysteine and the closing phenylalanine or tryptophan. D genes are given only for firm matches. Only some rows state a clone size, as once, few, many or a class for expanded clones.

>few|NA|TRBJ2-2|TRBV4-3
CASSQDISTGELFF
TGCGCCAGCAGCCAAGACATCAGCACCGGGGAGCTGTTTTTT
>many|NA|TRBJ2-3|TRBV7-3
CASRGTSTDTQYF
TGTGCCAGCCGAGGCACTAGCACAGATACGCAGTATTTT
>few|NA|TRBJ1-1|TRBV7-9
CASRRDSGYLAFF
TGTGCCAGCCGACGGGATTCGGGGTATTTAGCTTTCTTT
>NA|NA|TRBJ1-5|TRBV12-3/TRBV12-4
CASSLLGAGNRKPQHF
TGTGCCAGCAGTTTGCTGGGGGCGGGAAATAGGAAGCCCCAGCATTTT
>NA|NA|TRBJ2-6|TRBV28
CASSLGRGANVLTF
TGTGCCAGCAGTTTGGGCCGTGGGGCCAACGTCCTGACTTTC
>few|TRBD2|TRBJ2-5|TRBV7-8
CASSFRLAGQETQYF
TGTGCCAGCAGCTTTCGACTAGCGGGACAAGAGACCCAGTACTTC
>many|TRBD2|TRBJ2-3|TRBV29-1
CSVNGGTSSTDTQYF
TGCAGCGTGAACGGAGGGACTAGCAGCACAGATACGCAGTATTTT
>NA|NA|TRBJ2-7|TRBV9
CASSVGFGQQYEQYF
TGTGCCAGCAGCGTAGGTTTTGGGCAGCAATACGAGCAGTACTTC
>NA|NA|TRBJ2-7|TRBV30
CAWSVPVSAYEQYF
TGTGCCTGGAGTGTACCGGTTAGTGCCTACGAGCAGTACTTC
>many|NA|TRBJ2-5|TRBV5-1
CASSLGRAETQYF
TGCGCCAGCAGCTTAGGTCGAGCGGAGACCCAGTACTTC
>few|NA|TRBJ1-1|TRBV12-3/TRBV12-4
CASSSYPGPEAFF
TGTGCCAGCAGTTCATATCCGGGCCCGGAGGCTTTCTTT
>many|TRBD2|TRBJ2-1|TRBV4-2
CASSLLAGGSDEQFF
TGTGCCAGCAGCCTACTAGCGGGGGGATCTGATGAGCAGTTCTTC
>few|NA|TRBJ2-5|TRBV10-2
CASKENGVPETQYF
TGCGCCAGCAAAGAAAACGGGGTGCCGGAGACCCAGTACTTC
>NA|TRBD2|TRBJ2-1|TRBV6-5
CASSYSGSGRPNEQFF
TGTGCCAGCAGTTACTCTGGTAGCGGGAGGCCCAATGAGCAGTTCTTC
>few|TRBD1|TRBJ2-7|TRBV20-1
CSARDLTGTGDYEQYF
TGCAGTGCTAGAGATCTAACCGGGACAGGGGATTACGAGCAGTACTTC
>few|NA|TRBJ1-4|TRBV12-3/TRBV12-4
CASSLFQGNEKLFF
TGTGCCAGCAGTTTATTTCAGGGGAATGAAAAACTGTTTTTT
>few|NA|TRBJ2-7|TRBV4-2
CASSQDRLYYEQYF
TGTGCCAGCAGCCAAGATCGACTATACTACGAGCAGTACTTC
>NA|NA|TRBJ2-7|TRBV4-3
CASSQDSEGSSSYEQYF
TGCGCCAGCAGCCAAGATTCGGAGGGATCAAGCTCCTACGAGCAGTACTTC
>NA|NA|TRBJ2-3|TRBV10-3
CAITPTSRDTQYF
TGTGCCATCACCCCGACTAGTAGAGATACGCAGTATTTT
>few|NA|TRBJ2-3|TRBV5-5
CASSWTIKDTQYF
TGTGCCAGCAGCTGGACAATAAAGGATACGCAGTATTTT